This TCR beta chain came from a study of blood T cell repertoires in COVID-19. Study details: Specimens from acute and convalescent COVID-19 originated in the United States, Italy and Spain.

Sequencing used immunoSEQ multiplex PCR; TCRdb keeps in-frame clones, though not all of them. Of some 420,000 clones listed, 75% to 90% are singletons. Those who participated ranged in age from about 18 to 89 years and resided in about two dozen US areas. Trimming removed 7 bases at V and 5 bases at J, with 18 bases between. The CDR3 extends over 15 amino acids. Germline lookup yields CDR1 MDHEN and CDR2 SYDVKM. This sequence was found in a man aged 30 to 39 who had recovered from COVID-19. The genes are TRBV28 and TRBJ1-5, with TRBD1 as a possible D gene (6 bases). The sample taken for sequencing was PBMCs or T cells enriched from blood (not recorded which). The CDR3 reads CASITQTGLYQPQHF. The CDR3 coding sequence is TGTGCCAGCATCACTCAGACAGGATTGTATCAGCCCCAGCATTTT.